The clone carrying this T cell receptor beta chain was counted a single time. As yet, its antigen is unknown. The authors ran the immunoSEQ assay, v3.0, at survey level. What sequencing targeted per sample was about 40,000-50,000 T-cell genomes. The assay was immunoSEQ multiplex PCR, and TCRdb's table has in-frame clones only and misses some. The data hold 25,000 to 35,000 clones, with about three quarters observed a single time. The sample is drawn from a study of long-term antiretroviral therapy in people with HIV. Germline CDR1 and CDR2: SQVTM and ANQGSEA. CDR3 length: 14 residues. V lost 7 bases to trimming and J lost 4 bases, with 17 bases between them. The study, taken as a whole, reports: At every time point, clones expanded before ART dominated the repertoire.

The source of this sequence is a woman in her fifties or sixties with HIV. The V and J genes are TRBV29-1 and TRBJ2-1; D gene unclear. Sequences were derived from unsorted PBMCs, sampled 3.1 years after starting antiretroviral therapy. CDR3 protein: CSAHYAGPYNEQFF. The CDR3 nucleotides read TGCAGCGCCCACTATGCCGGGCCTTACAATGAGCAGTTCTTC.